These 28 T cell receptor beta chains were sequenced from one sample in a study of blood T cell repertoires in COVID-19. Produced via immunoSEQ multiplex PCR; TCRdb's table is partial and in-frame only. The sample contains 200,000 to 300,000 clones, 70% to 90% of which appear only once. Sequences were obtained from peripheral blood. These receptor sequences come from a man in his thirties or forties with active or convalescent COVID-19.

This sequence joins TRBV6-2 or TRBV6-3 and TRBJ1-1, with D possibly matching TRBD1 (6 bases). V lost 1 base and J lost 11, with 11 bases in between. This CDR3 has 12 residues. CDR1 MNHEY and CDR2 SVGEGT come from the germline V gene. The CDR3 bases are TGTGCCAGCAGTTACTTTGGACAGTGGGCTTTCTTT. Translation gives CASSYFGQWAFF.

This chain connects TRBV5-6 to TRBJ2-3, with D possibly TRBD1 on 5 matching bases. Trimming removed 5 bases from V and 2 bases from J, with 9 bases in between. The CDR3 is made up of 13 amino acids. Germline CDR1 reads SGHDT; CDR2 reads YYEEEE. The CDR3 sequence is CASSRGYTDTQYF. The CDR3 region has the DNA TGTGCCAGCAGTAGGGGTTACACAGATACGCAGTATTTT.

The V and J genes are TRBV10-3 and TRBJ1-2; D is possibly TRBD1 (6 bases). The CDR3 contains 12 residues. The V end lost 4 bases, the J end lost 3 bases, and 6 bases lay between the germline ends. The germline gives CDR1 ENHRY, CDR2 SYGVKD. This CDR3 is CAISGTDYGYTF. The DNA for the CDR3 is TGTGCCATCAGTGGGACAGACTATGGCTACACCTTC.

The chain has TRBV15 and TRBJ1-6; D is uncertain. Germline values: CDR1 LNHNV, CDR2 YYDKDF (reference sequence). The CDR3 sequence is 15 residues long. Trimming cost V 0 bases and J 6 bases, with 9 bases left between them. The CDR3 is CATSRDRGSNSPLHF. DNA for the CDR3: TGTGCCACCAGCAGAGATCGGGGAAGTAATTCACCCCTCCACTTT.

The chain links TRBV24-1 to TRBJ1-2; D is unresolved. The CDR3 is 12 amino acids. The V gene lost 5 bases and the J gene lost 8 bases, with 11 bases spanning the gap. The germline V gene has CDR1 KGHDR and CDR2 SFDVKD. The CDR3 region has the DNA TGTGCCACCAGTGGGCCGGGTGGCGGCTACACCTTC. Amino acids: CATSGPGGGYTF.

This clone occurred once. The chain combines TRBV25-1 with TRBJ1-2; TRBD1 matches at 12 bases. CDR1 is MGHDK and CDR2 is SYGVNS in the germline V gene. The CDR3 contains 17 residues. Trimming removed 3 bases from V and 3 bases from J; junction bases left unmatched: 8. The CDR3 here is CASSDPFGTGGYYGYTF. The CDR3 region has the DNA TGTGCCAGCAGTGACCCATTCGGGACAGGGGGCTACTATGGCTACACCTTC.

The chain has TRBV30 and TRBJ1-3, with a possible D match to TRBD1 (6 bases). Germline-derived CDR1 and CDR2 are GTSNPN and SVGIG (reference sequence). This CDR3 region has 14 residues. V lost 5 bases to trimming and J lost 0 bases, with 11 bases between them. The CDR3 loop is CAWSPGDSGNTIYF. As DNA, the CDR3 is TGTGCCTGGTCCCCAGGGGACTCTGGAAACACCATATATTTT.

The gene calls are TRBV7-6 and TRBJ1-1; TRBD1 is a possible D gene (6 bases). This CDR3 spans 13 amino acids. Germline assignment: CDR1 SGHVS and CDR2 FNYEAQ. Trimming left V 0 bases short and J 7 bases short, with 9 bases between. For the CDR3, the DNA is TGTGCCAGCAGCTTAGCATGGACAGATGAAGCTTTCTTT. Its protein product is CASSLAWTDEAFF.

The J gene is TRBJ2-5, the V gene TRBV7-9; weak D call: TRBD2 (5 bases). Germline V lookup: CDR1 SEHNR, CDR2 FQNEAQ (reference sequence). Trimming left V 5 bases short and J 2 bases short, with 12 bases between. The CDR3 spans 14 residues. CDR3: CASSHLGRQETQYF. CDR3 DNA: TGTGCCAGCAGCCACCTGGGGAGACAAGAGACCCAGTACTTC.

V is TRBV13 and J is TRBJ2-7; TRBD1 might be the D (5 bases). The CDR3 length is 17 residues. Per germline, CDR1 PRHDT and CDR2 FYEKMQ (reference sequence). The V and J ends lost 2 bases and 0 bases respectively, with 17 bases between them. The CDR3 protein is CASSLIRDSYSSYEQYF. The CDR3 DNA reads as TGTGCCAGCAGCTTAATTAGAGACAGCTATAGCTCCTACGAGCAGTACTTC.

The chain employs TRBV18 and TRBJ1-2; D possibly corresponds to TRBD1 (5 bases). Germline CDR1 KGHSH, CDR2 LQKENI. Trimming cost V 5 bases and J 4 bases, with 14 bases left between them. This CDR3 contains 14 residues. The CDR3 coding sequence is TGTGCCAGCTCATCCTCGGACAACCCCTATGGCTACACCTTC. This gives the protein CASSSSDNPYGYTF.

J is TRBJ2-2 and V is TRBV19, with D unclear. The length of the CDR3 is 12 residues. Germline V gene data show CDR1 as LNHDA and CDR2 as SQIVND (reference sequence). The ends were cut back, 6 bases at V and 8 bases at J, with 10 bases in the middle. The CDR3 nucleotides read TGTGCCAGTAGATCAAGACAAGGGGAGCTGTTTTTT. Protein: CASRSRQGELFF.

The chain couples TRBV5-4 to TRBJ2-7, with TRBD2 matching over 15 bases. Germline V gene sequence: CDR1 SGHNT, CDR2 YYREEE (reference sequence). Trimming took 5 bases from V and 1 from J; bases not matched to a gene: 10. This CDR3 has 18 residues. CDR3 nucleotides: TGTGCCAGCAGTTGGACTAGCGGGGGGGCCGTGGGTTCCTACGAGCAGTACTTC. Its protein is CASSWTSGGAVGSYEQYF.

The V gene is TRBV19, the J gene TRBJ2-5, with unresolved D. The CDR3 covers 13 residues. Per the germline V gene, CDR1 is LNHDA and CDR2 is SQIVND (reference sequence). Trimming removed 5 bases at V and 2 bases at J, with 9 bases between. This chain's CDR3 is CASSLGRQETQYF. The CDR3 coding sequence is TGTGCCAGTAGTTTGGGCAGGCAAGAGACCCAGTACTTC.

The chain has TRBV11-2 and TRBJ1-1; D not certain. The V end lost 2 bases, the J end lost 5 bases, and 9 bases lay between the germline ends. Germline assignment: CDR1 SGHAT and CDR2 FQNNGV. The CDR3 has 13 residues. Here the CDR3 reads CASSLFGRTEAFF. The CDR3 DNA follows: TGTGCCAGCAGCTTATTCGGCAGGACTGAAGCTTTCTTT. Together with reference TRBV11-2 and TRBJ1-1, the CDR3 gives the full variable domain: EAGVAQSPRYKIIEKRQSVAFWCNPISGHATLYWYQQILGQGPKLLIQFQNNGVVDDSQLPKDRFSAERLKGVDSTLKIQPAKLEDSAVYLCASSLFGRTEAFFGQGTRLTVV.

The CDR3 bases are TGTGCCAGCAGCGAGACCGGGACAGGGGGCTCTGGAAACACCATATATTTT. Its protein product is CASSETGTGGSGNTIYF. The gene calls are TRBV5-5 and TRBJ1-3, with TRBD1 matching 11 bases. From germline, CDR1 is SGHKS and CDR2 YYEKEE (reference sequence). The CDR3 runs to 17 residues. Losses at the gene ends were 4 bases for V and 0 bases for J; bases not matched to a gene: 6.

V and J are TRBV6-2 or TRBV6-3 and TRBJ2-5; D remains unclear. Germline assignment: CDR1 MNHEY and CDR2 SVGEGT. The CDR3 is 13 amino acids. V was pared by 6 bases and J by 4 bases, with 12 bases between. CDR3 region: CASSLEVRETQYF. CDR3 in DNA: TGTGCCAGCAGCCTCGAGGTGAGAGAGACCCAGTACTTC.

The chain links TRBV5-1 to TRBJ1-1, with D possibly being TRBD1 (5 bases). The ends were cut back, 2 bases at V and 1 base at J, with 9 bases in the middle. From germline, CDR1 is SGHRS and CDR2 YFSETQ. CDR3 size: 14 residues. The CDR3 loop is CASSLQAPNTEAFF. As DNA, the CDR3 is TGCGCCAGCAGCTTACAGGCCCCGAACACTGAAGCTTTCTTT.

The J gene is TRBJ1-5, the V gene TRBV11-2; possibly TRBD1 for D (5 bases). Germline lookup yields CDR1 SGHAT and CDR2 FQNNGV. Trimming took 0 bases from V and 5 from J, leaving 5 bases between them. This CDR3 region has 13 residues. The CDR3 here is CASSLEQDQPQHF. CDR3 DNA: TGTGCCAGCAGCTTAGAACAGGATCAGCCCCAGCATTTT.

This chain links TRBV5-1 with TRBJ2-7, with 10 bases fitting TRBD1. Germline V lookup: CDR1 SGHRS, CDR2 YFSETQ. With 5 bases clipped from V and 1 base from J, the junction kept 6 bases outside the gene matches. The CDR3 is made up of 15 amino acids. The DNA for the CDR3 is TGCGCCAGCAGACTAGGACAGGGGGGATCCTACGAGCAGTACTTC. This encodes CASRLGQGGSYEQYF.

CDR3 bases: TGTGCCAGCAGCGTAGAGGGACAGGGCTCCTCTGGAAACACCATATATTTT. This codes for CASSVEGQGSSGNTIYF. This chain joins TRBV9 and TRBJ1-3; 9 nucleotides match TRBD1. This CDR3 spans 17 amino acids. The V gene's germline CDR1 is SGDLS and CDR2 YYNGEE. With 0 bases clipped from V and 0 bases from J, the junction kept 4 bases outside the gene matches.

Written as DNA, the CDR3 is TGCAGCGTTGGACTAGCTGGCAATGAGCAGTTCTTC. Its protein product is CSVGLAGNEQFF. The chain carries TRBV29-1 and TRBJ2-1, with TRBD2 identical over 7 bases. Germline V gene sequence: CDR1 SQVTM, CDR2 ANQGSEA. The CDR3 contains 12 residues. V gave up 4 bases and J gave up 6 bases; unmatched junction bases: 3.

The chain is built from TRBV3-1 (or the pseudogene TRBV3-2) and TRBJ2-2; the D gene is possibly TRBD1 (5 bases). Germline loops: CDR1 LGHDT, CDR2 YNNKEL (reference sequence). Trimming stripped 1 base from V and 0 bases from J, with 18 bases between. CDR3 length: 19 residues. The chain's CDR3 is CASSQGPKVVTANTGELFF. CDR3 in DNA: TGTGCCAGCAGCCAAGGGCCCAAGGTTGTGACAGCGAACACCGGGGAGCTGTTTTTT.

The J gene is TRBJ2-7, the V gene TRBV4-3; 8 positions agree with TRBD2. J was trimmed by 2 bases and V by 1 base; bases with no gene match: 10. This CDR3 is built from 17 residues. CDR1 LGHNA and CDR2 YSLEER come from the germline V gene. The CDR3 DNA is TGCGCCAGCAGCCAAGGGTTCGCGGGGGGTGGAGCCTACGAGCAGTACTTC. This encodes CASSQGFAGGGAYEQYF.

The rearrangement links TRBV12-5 to TRBJ1-1; no reliable D call. The CDR3 runs to 11 residues. Germline V gives CDR1 LGHNT, CDR2 FRNRAP. V dropped 6 bases and J dropped 4 bases, with 6 bases sitting between them. The CDR3, as DNA: TGTGCTAGTGGGGCGGGCACTGAAGCTTTCTTT. It codes for CASGAGTEAFF.

This clone was seen a few times. V gene TRBV20-1 combines with J gene TRBJ1-1, with a weak D call TRBD1 (5 bases). Germline V gives CDR1 DFQATT, CDR2 SNEGSKA (reference sequence). The CDR3 has 13 amino acids. V was pared by 3 bases and J by 10 bases, with 18 bases between. The CDR3 is CSASPARFRGAFF. The CDR3 DNA reads TGCAGTGCTAGTCCCGCCAGATTTAGGGGAGCTTTCTTT.

This chain uses TRBV4-3 with TRBJ2-6, with D unclear. With 1 base removed from V and 2 bases from J, the gap between germline ends came to 21 bases. Germline CDR1 LGHNA, CDR2 YSLEER. This CDR3 contains 20 residues. CDR3 DNA sequence: TGCGCCAGCAGCCAAGGCGCAGTCCGGAGAATAATCCCTGGGGCCAACGTCCTGACTTTC. This sequence encodes CASSQGAVRRIIPGANVLTF.

The CDR3 is CASKRDTGSSEAFF. The CDR3 bases are TGTGCCAGTAAAAGGGACACCGGTTCCTCTGAAGCTTTCTTT. The chain joins TRBV19 to TRBJ1-1, with D maybe TRBD1 (6 bases). Germline V gives CDR1 LNHDA, CDR2 SQIVND (reference sequence). Trimming took off 7 bases at V and 6 bases at J, with 18 bases between the two ends. The CDR3 is 14 residues long.